The text below deals with one T cell receptor (beta chain). This specimen comes from a study of metastatic and nonmetastatic thyroid tumors. MiXCR re-clonotyped the PCR reads for TCRdb. In the table there are about 38,000 clones, around 43% of which are singletons. This CDR3 has 15 amino acids. Germline CDR1 GTSNPN, CDR2 SVGIG (reference sequence). V gave up 3 bases and J gave up 6 bases, with 17 bases separating them. There were no patients who had received any treatment before thyroid surgery. The sample comprised tumor tissue. V and J are TRBV30 and TRBJ2-2; the D is unclear. The sequence was collected from a male donor with papillary thyroid cancer or a benign thyroid nodule (not recorded which). Some clones in this sample may be carry-over from other donors' samples. The CDR3 sequence: CAWRGPVLDSGELFF. The CDR3 nucleotides are TGTGCCTGGAGGGGCCCCGTCCTCGACTCCGGGGAGCTGTTTTTT. Full variable domain (remainder filled in from reference TRBV30 and TRBJ2-2): SQTIHQWPATLVQPVGSPLSLECTVEGTSNPNLYWYRQAAGRGLQLLFYSVGIGQISSEVPQNLSASRPQDRQFILSSKKLLLSDSGFYLCAWRGPVLDSGELFFGEGSRLTVL.